These 15 T cell receptor beta chains were sequenced from one sample in a study of molecular identifiers for immune sequencing clone quantification. TCRdb itself ran the PCR reads through MiXCR, one entry per CDR3 protein. This table holds about 97,000 distinct CDR3 sequences, 24% found once. The sample consisted of naive CD8+ T cells from blood, with Jurkat cell RNA spiked in. Described subset: FACS-sorted CD8+CD4-CCR7+CD45RA+ naive T cells. These receptors all stem from a human donor in good health. Some libraries in this study had Jurkat cell RNA spiked in.

This clonotype appeared many times. The rearrangement uses TRBV20-1 and TRBJ2-7; D assignment may be TRBD1 or TRBD2 (8 bases each). The V gene lost 5 bases and the J gene lost 6 bases, with 23 bases spanning the gap. Germline V CDR1 and CDR2: DFQATT, SNEGSKA (reference sequence). The CDR3 is made up of 15 amino acids. CDR3 nucleotides: TGCAGTGCTCAACGGGGGGGACAGGAGACGGGCGAGCAGTACTTC. It encodes CSAQRGGQETGEQYF.

Note on this clonotype: This may come from a read error, since a much larger clone is one base off. CDR3 sequence: CASSPQGLAGFAAQFF. The CDR3 DNA sequence: TGTGCCAGCAGTCCGCAGGGACTAGCGGGATTTGCTGCGCAGTTCTTC. The V gene is TRBV27, the J gene TRBJ2-1; 13 nucleotides match TRBD2. This CDR3 has 16 amino acids. Germline V gives CDR1 MNHEY, CDR2 SMNVEV (reference sequence). The V gene end was trimmed by 5 bases and the J gene end by 12 bases; junction bases not matched to a gene: 13.

This clonotype was counted ten times or more. The CDR3 DNA is TGTGCCAGCAGCGGGTCAGGTGAAGCTTTCTTT. Its translation is CASSGSGEAFF. The V gene is TRBV9, the J gene TRBJ1-1; D unclear. Trimming pared 3 bases from V and 7 bases from J, leaving 7 bases between. The germline V gene encodes CDR1 SGDLS and CDR2 YYNGEE. The CDR3 is 11 residues long.

This clonotype was found many times. V usage is TRBV27 and J usage is TRBJ1-5, with D unclear. The V end was cut by 4 bases, the J end by 0 bases, with 4 bases between. The CDR3 is 13 residues long. Germline V CDR1 and CDR2: MNHEY, SMNVEV (reference sequence). The CDR3 nucleotides are TGTGCCAGCAGTTCCAGTAGCAATCAGCCCCAGCATTTT. As protein: CASSSSSNQPQHF.

This clonotype was counted ten times or more. In DNA, the CDR3 is TGTGCCAGCAGCCCGGGACACCACTCCTACGAGCAGTACTTC. Translation gives CASSPGHHSYEQYF. The rearrangement links TRBV5-7 to TRBJ2-7; maybe TRBD1 (6 bases). TRBV5-7 is noted as an ORF with a role that remains uncertain. V lost 4 bases and J lost 0, with 11 bases in between. The CDR3 contains 14 residues.

The gene calls are TRBV7-6 and TRBJ2-5; D is uncertain. Germline CDR1 and CDR2: SGHVS and FNYEAQ. The CDR3 sequence is 17 residues long. V was shortened by 5 bases and J by 3 bases, with 22 bases between the two germline ends. CDR3 sequence reads: CASSVKFRGPSEETQYF. The CDR3 nucleotides read TGTGCCAGCAGCGTAAAGTTTCGTGGCCCTTCTGAAGAGACCCAGTACTTC.

As for this clonotype: Sequence at one end of the junction differs from germline and may be a read error. V and J are TRBV24-1 and TRBJ1-2; TRBD1 agrees at 11 bases. CDR3 size: 15 residues. Germline assignment: CDR1 KGHDR and CDR2 SFDVKD. In DNA form, the CDR3 reads TGTACCACCAGTGGTTGGACAGGGGGCGACCATGGCTACACCTTC. Protein: CTTSGWTGGDHGYTF.

This clonotype was seen more than once but under ten times. V and J are TRBV7-9 and TRBJ2-1, with 7 bases matching TRBD1. The CDR3 length is 15 residues. The germline CDR1 and CDR2 sequences are SEHNR and FQNEAQ (reference sequence). With 5 bases clipped from V and 1 base from J, the junction kept 5 bases outside the gene matches. This chain's CDR3 is CASSPGQRSYNEQFF. In DNA form, the CDR3 reads TGTGCCAGCAGCCCGGGACAGCGATCCTACAATGAGCAGTTCTTC.

Ten or more counts support this clonotype. The V call is TRBV7-6, the J call TRBJ2-7; weak D call: TRBD1 (6 bases). The CDR3 has 13 amino acids. Per germline, CDR1 SGHVS and CDR2 FNYEAQ. The ends were cut back, 5 bases at V and 0 bases at J, with 8 bases in the middle. As DNA, the CDR3 is TGTGCCAGCAGCCCGGACAGCTCCTACGAGCAGTACTTC. This codes for CASSPDSSYEQYF.

This clonotype was counted only a few times. The chain joins TRBV5-1 to TRBJ1-2; D is unclear. V lost 4 bases to trimming and J lost 10 bases, with 14 bases between them. The V gene's germline CDR1 is SGHRS and CDR2 YFSETQ. This CDR3 is 12 amino acids long. The chain's CDR3 is CASSPEARDYTF. Here the CDR3 DNA reads TGCGCCAGCAGCCCCGAAGCAAGGGACTACACCTTC.

In this sample, this clonotype turned up many times. V gene TRBV19 combines with J gene TRBJ1-1; D not certain. The CDR3 runs 11 residues. The ends were cut back, 5 bases at V and 4 bases at J, with 5 bases in the middle. Germline CDR1 and CDR2: LNHDA and SQIVND (reference sequence). The CDR3 DNA sequence: TGTGCCAGTAGTGATTCCACTGAAGCTTTCTTT. Its translation is CASSDSTEAFF. Using reference TRBV19 and TRBJ1-1 for the parts outside the CDR3, the full variable domain is DGGITQSPKYLFRKEGQNVTLSCEQNLNHDAMYWYRQDPGQGLRLIYYSQIVNDFQKGDIAEGYSVSREKKESFPLTVTSAQKNPTAFYLCASSDSTEAFFGQGTRLTVV.

This clonotype has a count of ten or more. This chain links TRBV28 with TRBJ1-1; D is possibly TRBD1 (6 bases). Germline CDR1 MDHEN, CDR2 SYDVKM. The length of the CDR3 is 16 residues. Trimming took off 2 bases at V and 5 bases at J, with 18 bases between the two ends. CDR3 amino acids: CASSLGLARGETEAFF. The CDR3 nucleotides read TGTGCCAGCAGTTTAGGGCTGGCCAGGGGCGAGACTGAAGCTTTCTTT.

This clonotype was observed many times. The chain couples TRBV5-1 to TRBJ2-4, with D possibly matching TRBD1 (6 bases). Trimming took off 4 bases at V and 8 bases at J, with 13 bases between the two ends. The CDR3 is 13 amino acids. CDR1 is SGHRS and CDR2 is YFSETQ in the germline V gene. Here the CDR3 DNA reads TGCGCCAGCAGCCGCGACAGGTTTGACATTCAGTACTTC. It translates to CASSRDRFDIQYF.

Of note for this clonotype: A much larger clone differs by one base, so this may be a read error. The V and J genes are TRBV4-3 and TRBJ1-3; D is unclear. Germline V gene data show CDR1 as LGHNA and CDR2 as YSLEER. This CDR3 spans 17 amino acids. CDR3 amino acids: CASSQDRNAFSRNTIYF. In DNA, the CDR3 is TGCGCCAGCAGCCAAGATAGGAACGCCTTCTCTAGAAACACCATATATTTT.

The chain uses TRBV19 and TRBJ1-3, with TRBD1 identical over 8 bases. The trim removed 3 bases at V and 0 bases at J, leaving 1 base unmatched. The CDR3 loop spans 15 amino acids. From germline, CDR1 is LNHDA and CDR2 SQIVND (reference sequence). The CDR3 is CASSIGQGSGNTIYF. In DNA, the CDR3 is TGTGCCAGTAGTATCGGACAGGGCTCTGGAAACACCATATATTTT.